These 9 T cell receptor beta chains share one sample of origin, sequenced in a study of CXCR3-negative and CXCR3-positive naive CD8 T cells. The TRB libraries of cDNA were built by UMI-labeled 5' RACE. TCRdb reanalyzed the 5' RACE reads, giving one entry per CDR3 protein sequence and no DNA. This table holds about 130,000 distinct CDR3 sequences. The sequencing sample was made of naive CXCR3- CD8+ T cells from blood. Subset denoted: CD45RO-CCR7+CD27+CD95- naive CD8+ T cells lacking CXCR3 (TNR3-). The source is a human donor in good health. Some clones in this sample may be carry-over from other donors' samples.

V and J are TRBV15 and TRBJ2-1. CDR3 length: 12 residues. CDR1 and CDR2 from the germline V gene are LNHNV and YYDKDF (reference sequence). The CDR3 is CATTWSNNEQFF.

V is TRBV7-9 and J is TRBJ1-4. Germline V gene sequence: CDR1 SEHNR, CDR2 FQNEAQ (reference sequence). The CDR3 runs to 14 residues. CDR3: CASSLVGFSEKLFF.

CDR3: CASSQEGGRATNEKLFF. V is TRBV4-2 and J is TRBJ1-4; checking the TCRdb D call of TRBD1 is not possible without DNA. Germline V gene data show CDR1 as LGHNA and CDR2 as YNFKEQ. CDR3 length: 17 amino acids.

The chain links TRBV7-6 to TRBJ2-5; the D gene TCRdb calls, TRBD1, cannot be checked with no DNA. Germline CDR1 reads SGHVS; CDR2 reads FNYEAQ. The CDR3 spans 15 residues. Here the CDR3 reads CASSLAWGRIETQYF.

The chain uses TRBV5-1 and TRBJ2-5. CDR1 and CDR2 (germline): SGHRS, YFSETQ. There are 12 residues in the CDR3. The CDR3 region is CASSLREETQYF. The full variable domain, rest sourced from reference TRBV5-1 and TRBJ2-5, is KAGVTQTPRYLIKTRGQQVTLSCSPISGHRSVSWYQQTPGQGLQFLFEYFSETQRNKGNFPGRFSGRQFSNSRSEMNVSTLELGDSALYLCASSLREETQYFGPGTRLLVL.

J is TRBJ2-7 and V is TRBV4-1; TCRdb reports TRBD1, a call that lacks DNA to check it against. This CDR3 has 16 residues. The germline V gene encodes CDR1 MGHRA and CDR2 YSYEKL. The CDR3 sequence: CASSQPGQPASYEQYF.

V and J are TRBV7-8 and TRBJ2-2; the TCRdb D gene call, TRBD2, has no DNA to confirm it. Germline CDR1 and CDR2: SGHVS and FQNEAQ. The CDR3 runs to 14 residues. The CDR3: CASSFRGFTGELFF.

The chain is built from TRBV15 and TRBJ2-7. The germline V gene has CDR1 LNHNV and CDR2 YYDKDF (reference sequence). CDR3 length equals 13 residues. The CDR3 loop is CATSRDSSYEQYF.

The chain has TRBV27 and TRBJ2-7; the D call of TRBD1 rests on TCRdb alone, since no DNA is present to check it. The CDR3 loop spans 15 amino acids. CDR1 and CDR2 from the germline V gene are MNHEY and SMNVEV (reference sequence). CDR3 amino acids: CASSLSGGILYEQYF.